The 11 T cell receptor beta chains listed next were all sequenced from one sample in a study of shared clonotypes between healthy human individuals. Terminally differentiated effector memory CD45RA+ cells were excluded by CCR7 positive selection of CD45RO-negative cells. Measured with immunoSEQ multiplex PCR; TCRdb has only the in-frame clones, and not every one. The sample has around 600,000 clones; approximately 95% are singletons. Sequenced sample: naive CD8+ T cells sorted from blood. Receptor source: a woman aged 25 to 39 in good health.

The rearrangement links TRBV7-9 to TRBJ2-5, with D possibly TRBD1 on 5 matching bases. The end of the DNA aligns better with TRBJ2-7, so the J call may be wrong. Germline values: CDR1 SEHNR, CDR2 FQNEAQ (reference sequence). The CDR3 runs 15 residues. The CDR3 reads CASTISGAGLLEQYF. The CDR3 bases are TGTGCCAGCACCATTAGTGGGGCAGGATTACTCGAGCAGTACTTC.

The CDR3 coding sequence is TGTGCCAGCAGCGTAGAGGGGAACTCCTACGAGCAGTACTTC. Translation: CASSVEGNSYEQYF. The J gene is TRBJ2-7, the V gene TRBV9; maybe TRBD1 (5 bases). Germline CDR1 is SGDLS and CDR2 is YYNGEE. The V and J ends lost 0 bases and 0 bases respectively, with 7 bases between them. This CDR3 region has 14 residues.

This chain links TRBV27 with TRBJ2-7; the D call may be TRBD1 or TRBD2 (6 bases each). Germline V gene sequence: CDR1 MNHEY, CDR2 SMNVEV (reference sequence). The CDR3 runs 14 residues. V lost 6 bases to trimming and J lost 3 bases, with 15 bases between them. Here the CDR3 reads CASSIGGPGYEQYF. CDR3 in DNA: TGTGCCAGCAGCATTGGGGGGCCTGGCTACGAGCAGTACTTC.

The chain combines TRBV28 with TRBJ2-1; D is perhaps TRBD1 (5 bases). Trimming shortened V by 7 bases and J by 6 bases, and 16 bases separated the two germline ends. Germline V gene lookup returns CDR1 MDHEN and CDR2 SYDVKM. The CDR3 runs to 14 residues. The CDR3 spells CASKNPDSFNEQFF. The CDR3 DNA sequence: TGTGCCAGCAAAAATCCAGACAGTTTCAATGAGCAGTTCTTC. The full variable domain, completed using reference TRBV28 and TRBJ2-1, is DVKVTQSSRYLVKRTGEKVFLECVQDMDHENMFWYRQDPGLGLRLIYFSYDVKMKEKGDIPEGYSVSREKKERFSLILESASTNQTSMYLCASKNPDSFNEQFFGPGTRLTVL.

CDR3 bases: TGTGCCAGCAGCCATCTTCCAGGGGCATCCTACGAGCAGTACTTC. Protein sequence: CASSHLPGASYEQYF. The chain links TRBV14 to TRBJ2-7; D may be TRBD1 (6 bases). The length of the CDR3 is 15 residues. CDR1 is SGHDN and CDR2 is FVKESK in the germline V gene. V shed 3 bases and J shed 1 base, with 13 bases lying between them.

The chain links TRBV27 to TRBJ2-3; TRBD2 matches at 7 bases. Germline loops: CDR1 MNHEY, CDR2 SMNVEV (reference sequence). CDR3 length: 16 residues. With V trimmed by 3 bases and J by 2 bases, 8 bases remained unmatched. CDR3 nucleotides: TGTGCCAGCAGTTTCCAGTGGGGGAGGGACACAGATACGCAGTATTTT. Protein product: CASSFQWGRDTDTQYF.

This rearrangement joins TRBV7-9 to TRBJ2-7; D uncertain. Per the germline V gene, CDR1 is SEHNR and CDR2 is FQNEAQ (reference sequence). This CDR3 has 12 amino acids. The V end was cut by 1 base, the J end by 7 bases, with 8 bases between. CDR3 amino acids: CASSLGLFEQYF. In DNA form, the CDR3 reads TGTGCCAGCAGCTTAGGACTTTTTGAGCAGTACTTC.

The chain carries TRBV9 and TRBJ1-4; weak D call: TRBD1 (6 bases). The CDR3 sequence is 15 residues long. The germline V gene has CDR1 SGDLS and CDR2 YYNGEE. The ends were cut back, 0 bases at V and 5 bases at J, with 11 bases in the middle. The CDR3 spells CASSVEQGTNEKLFF. Written as DNA, the CDR3 is TGTGCCAGCAGCGTAGAGCAGGGGACAAATGAAAAACTGTTTTTT.

The chain employs TRBV7-9 and TRBJ1-4; TRBD1 matches 8 bases. This CDR3 contains 15 residues. Germline V lookup: CDR1 SEHNR, CDR2 FQNEAQ (reference sequence). V lost 5 bases, J lost 2 bases, and 4 bases stayed unmatched. The CDR3 is CASSKQGETNEKLFF. In nucleotides, the CDR3 is TGTGCCAGCAGCAAACAGGGGGAGACTAATGAAAAACTGTTTTTT.

About this clone: This same CDR3 is encoded by further DNA sequences in the sample. This chain uses TRBV27 with TRBJ2-1; weak D call: TRBD1 (6 bases). Trimming cost V 3 bases and J 1 base, with 10 bases left between them. The CDR3 loop spans 15 amino acids. Germline-derived CDR1 and CDR2 are MNHEY and SMNVEV (reference sequence). The CDR3, as DNA: TGTGCCAGCAGTTTTTTAGGGGGATCCTACAATGAGCAGTTCTTC. Translated, it gives CASSFLGGSYNEQFF.

This clone showed up just once. The J gene is TRBJ2-7, the V gene TRBV9; 7 bases are a match to TRBD2. This CDR3 spans 15 amino acids. The V segment lost 3 bases and the J segment 2 bases; nucleotides outside the gene matches: 8. Looked up from germline, CDR1 is SGDLS and CDR2 is YYNGEE. CDR3 DNA: TGTGCCAGCAGCGAGGGAGGGAGGGGAACCTACGAGCAGTACTTC. It specifies CASSEGGRGTYEQYF.